One and the same sample provided the 15 T cell receptor beta chains below, sequenced in a study of T cells in Graves' hyperthyroidism and ophthalmopathy (dated by TCRdb to about 2019). The protocol used for the library was multiplex PCR. The listed sequencing device is Illumina HiSeq 2000. TCR beta CDR3 regions were amplified from RNA transcripts. The first round of RT-PCR for the TCR CDR3 was performed with the HTBI primer set and the Qiagen OneStep RT-PCR kit. Starting from the raw public reads, TCRdb applied fastp trimming at Q25, assembled clones with MiXCR and retained in-frame beta chains. Here each entry gathers all rows of one CDR3 protein and keeps the most common genes and DNA. For this sample there are a few hundred thousand distinct CDR3 sequences; 15% to 20% appear just once. 3% to 4.5% of the sample is in the top ten clones. The sequencing input was blood. The receptors shown here come from a woman aged 18-30 years with Graves' hyperthyroidism.

In its sample, this clonotype was seen many times. The chain links TRBV27 to TRBJ2-3; D is unresolved. The germline CDR1 and CDR2 sequences are MNHEY and SMNVEV (reference sequence). Between the trimmed V and J ends, which lost 5 bases and 6 bases, there was a span of 9 bases. The CDR3 has 12 residues. CDR3 sequence: CASSPLGDTQYF. As DNA, the CDR3 is TGTGCCAGCAGTCCCTTAGGGGATACGCAGTATTTT.

The genes are TRBV6-5 and TRBJ1-1; 7 nucleotides agree with TRBD1. The CDR3 extends over 14 amino acids. The V segment lost 0 bases and the J segment 7 bases; nucleotides outside the gene matches: 5. Germline lookup yields CDR1 MNHEY and CDR2 SVGAGI. In nucleotides, the CDR3 is TGTGCCAGCAGTTACTCGAGGGGGCGGGGTGAAGCTTTCTTT. As protein: CASSYSRGRGEAFF.

This chain joins TRBV5-1 and TRBJ2-3; 10 nucleotides match TRBD1. The V gene end was trimmed by 5 bases and the J gene end by 0 bases; junction bases not matched to a gene: 3. From germline, CDR1 is SGHRS and CDR2 YFSETQ. The CDR3 sequence is 15 residues long. The CDR3 region has the DNA TGCGCCAGCAGTCCGGGACAGGGGAGCACAGATACGCAGTATTTT. This codes for CASSPGQGSTDTQYF.

This clonotype has a count of ten or more. The gene calls are TRBV6-5 and TRBJ1-2; weak D call: TRBD1 (5 bases). Trimming cost V 2 bases and J 8 bases, with 12 bases left between them. The CDR3 has 13 amino acids. Germline V gene lookup returns CDR1 MNHEY and CDR2 SVGAGI. CDR3 amino acids: CASSYNEQDGYTF. CDR3 bases: TGTGCCAGCAGTTACAATGAACAGGACGGCTACACCTTC.

The V call is TRBV29-1, the J call TRBJ1-2, with D uncertain. The length of the CDR3 is 11 residues. Germline V gene sequence: CDR1 SQVTM, CDR2 ANQGSEA. The V and J ends lost 1 base and 6 bases respectively, with 6 bases between them. The chain's CDR3 is CSVEVFHGYTF. Here the CDR3 DNA reads TGCAGCGTTGAAGTCTTCCATGGCTACACCTTC.

This clonotype was detected ten times or more. The rearrangement links TRBV6-1 to TRBJ2-7, with D perhaps being TRBD1 or TRBD2 (5 bases each). V shed 6 bases and J shed 6 bases, with 21 bases lying between them. Germline V gives CDR1 MNHNS, CDR2 SASEGT. The CDR3 loop spans 15 amino acids. The CDR3 sequence: CASSAQSGTPGEQYF. DNA of the CDR3: TGTGCCAGCAGCGCCCAGTCCGGGACCCCGGGCGAGCAGTACTTC.

This clonotype was observed many times. J is TRBJ1-2 and V is TRBV30; 7 nucleotides line up with TRBD1. V trimming: 5 bases; J trimming: 2 bases; junction bases outside the gene matches: 8. This CDR3 region has 14 residues. Germline V gene data show CDR1 as GTSNPN and CDR2 as SVGIG (reference sequence). This chain's CDR3 is CAWVPGGANYGYTF. The CDR3 coding sequence is TGTGCCTGGGTTCCAGGGGGAGCCAACTATGGCTACACCTTC.

The chain combines TRBV6-1 with TRBJ1-1; D call uncertain. Germline V gives CDR1 MNHNS, CDR2 SASEGT. CDR3 length equals 14 residues. V dropped 6 bases and J dropped 0 bases, with 11 bases sitting between them. CDR3 protein: CASRPGKMNTEAFF. For the CDR3, the DNA is TGTGCCAGCAGGCCAGGTAAAATGAACACTGAAGCTTTCTTT.

This chain links TRBV19 with TRBJ1-1; D unresolved. Germline CDR1 reads LNHDA; CDR2 reads SQIVND (reference sequence). CDR3 length equals 20 residues. The germline V and J ends were trimmed by 4 bases and 1 base, with 28 bases remaining between them. In DNA form, the CDR3 reads TGTGCCAGTAGTACCAGCGGGGTTTGGGGTCCTCTAAAAAAGAACACTGAAGCTTTCTTT. Translated: CASSTSGVWGPLKKNTEAFF.

This clonotype has a count of ten or more. The chain links TRBV6-5 to TRBJ1-5; D remains ambiguous. The CDR3 length is 15 residues. V was shortened by 7 bases and J by 4 bases, with 17 bases between the two germline ends. Germline CDR1 reads MNHEY; CDR2 reads SVGAGI. The CDR3, as DNA: TGTGCCAGCACTTTGGCCATACCCGGGAATCAGCCCCAGCATTTT. Translation gives CASTLAIPGNQPQHF.

About this clonotype: A much larger clonotype is one base distant, so this may be a read error. The chain employs TRBV6-1 and TRBJ1-5; possible D gene TRBD1, 6 bases. The germline CDR1 and CDR2 sequences are MNHNS and SASEGT. The CDR3 sequence is 14 residues long. CDR3 bases: TGTGCCTCGAAGGCAGGGGATTACAATCAGCCCGAGCATTTT. Translating gives CASKAGDYNQPEHF.

Concerning this clonotype: This may arise from a read error, as a much more abundant clone is one base away. This chain uses TRBV12-3 or TRBV12-4 with TRBJ2-7; D not resolved. The CDR3 has 14 amino acids. CDR3 amino acids: CASSGEHPPYEQCF. The CDR3 nucleotides read TGTGCCAGCAGTGGAGAACATCCCCCCTACGAGCAGTGCTTC.

In this sample, this clonotype turned up many times. V gene TRBV15 combines with J gene TRBJ2-7; TRBD2 matches 11 bases. The CDR3 has 15 residues. V lost 4 bases to trimming and J lost 4 bases; unmatched junction nucleotides: 6. Germline V gives CDR1 LNHNV, CDR2 YYDKDF (reference sequence). This chain's CDR3 is CATSTGTSGVYEQYF. CDR3 bases: TGTGCCACCAGCACTGGGACTAGCGGTGTGTACGAGCAGTACTTC.

The gene calls are TRBV7-9 and TRBJ2-5, with D perhaps given as TRBD1 or TRBD2 (5 bases each). This CDR3 is 16 amino acids long. V lost 5 bases and J 4 bases, leaving 20 bases between the germline ends. Germline CDR1 reads SEHNR; CDR2 reads FQNEAQ (reference sequence). The CDR3 is CASSPPGTSRGETQYF. CDR3 nucleotides: TGTGCCAGCAGCCCGCCCGGGACGTCGAGGGGAGAGACCCAGTACTTC.

This clonotype was picked up a small number of times. The DNA of the CDR3 is TGTGCCAGCAGCCCGGGGCCCTTAGGCTCAGGAAACACCATATATTTT. This codes for CASSPGPLGSGNTIYF. The V and J genes are TRBV7-6 and TRBJ1-3; TRBD1 might be the D (5 bases). Between the trimmed V and J ends, which lost 5 bases and 4 bases, there was a span of 18 bases. There are 16 residues in the CDR3. Germline CDR1 reads SGHVS; CDR2 reads FNYEAQ.